The next 2 T cell receptor beta chains were all read from a single sample in a study of cytomegalovirus exposure and HLA in healthy donors. The study ran its PCR with 60 Vbeta and 13 Jbeta primers. The assay was immunoSEQ multiplex PCR, and TCRdb's table has in-frame clones only and misses some. The table has about 190,000 clones, 85% to 90% seen once. Sequenced: PBMCs. These receptors all come from a man under 40 in good health and CMV-seronegative.

This chain joins TRBV29-1 and TRBJ2-5, with D possibly being TRBD1 (7 bases). This CDR3 region has 17 residues. V gave up 4 bases and J gave up 5 bases, with 26 bases separating them. In germline, CDR1 is SQVTM, CDR2 ANQGSEA. Here the CDR3 reads CSVGGGQGGWDSETQYF. The CDR3 region has the DNA TGCAGCGTTGGTGGGGGGCAGGGTGGATGGGACAGTGAGACCCAGTACTTC. The full variable domain, in which reference TRBV29-1 and TRBJ2-5 provide the parts outside the CDR3, is SAVISQKPSRDICQRGTSLTIQCQVDSQVTMMFWYRQQPGQSLTLIATANQGSEATYESGFVIDKFPISRPNLTFSTLTVSNMSPEDSSIYLCSVGGGQGGWDSETQYFGPGTRLLVL.

As to this clone: A junction boundary mismatches the germline segment, possibly from a read error. CDR3 protein: CASSLVGDPRNF. In DNA, the CDR3 is TGTGCCAGCAGTTTAGTAGGAGACCCTAGGAACTTC. The V and J genes are TRBV28 and TRBJ2-7, with D uncertain. The CDR3 runs 12 residues. CDR1 and CDR2 from the germline V gene are MDHEN and SYDVKM.